These 10 T cell receptor beta chains share one sample of origin, sequenced in a study of monozygotic twins with inflammatory bowel disease (dated by TCRdb to between 2018 and 2021). Preparation of the library involved 5' RACE. The sequencer listed for this sample is Illumina HiSeq 2500. Reprocessed by TCRdb, the reads give a single entry per CDR3 protein sequence, without DNA. The record for this sample contains around 450,000 distinct CDR3 sequences. The ten largest account for about 2.3% of the sample. The sequencing input was blood. The receptors derive from a human donor with ulcerative colitis or Crohn's disease, or a healthy co-twin of an affected twin (not recorded which).

The rearrangement uses TRBV29-1 and TRBJ2-3; the TCRdb D gene call, TRBD1, has no DNA to confirm it. Germline V gene sequence: CDR1 SQVTM, CDR2 ANQGSEA. The CDR3 is 11 residues long. This chain's CDR3 is CSVGGPDTQYF.

This rearrangement joins TRBV20-1 to TRBJ2-3; TCRdb reports TRBD2, a call that lacks DNA to check it against. This CDR3 has 17 residues. Germline V gene data show CDR1 as DFQATT and CDR2 as SNEGSKA (reference sequence). The CDR3 spells CSASLAGGLTRTDTQYF.

This chain uses TRBV9 with TRBJ1-1; the TCRdb call, TRBD1, lacks DNA for checking. In germline, CDR1 is SGDLS, CDR2 YYNGEE. CDR3 length: 14 amino acids. The CDR3 is CASSAQGMNTEAFF.

The chain is built from TRBV6-2 or TRBV6-3 and TRBJ2-4; the D gene TCRdb calls, TRBD1, cannot be checked with no DNA. The CDR3 is 15 amino acids. The germline gives CDR1 MNHEY, CDR2 SVGEGT. The CDR3 loop reads CASSYSTGTGNIQYF.

The chain is built from TRBV7-2 and TRBJ1-4; no DNA is available, so the TRBD1 call from TCRdb remains unchecked. This CDR3 is built from 16 residues. Germline lookup yields CDR1 SGHTA and CDR2 FQGNSA. CDR3 region: CASSLKGTGRNEKLFF.

The CDR3 is CASSALQGKVSGANVLTF. The gene calls are TRBV25-1 and TRBJ2-6; TCRdb names TRBD1, which stays unverified in the absence of DNA. This CDR3 has 18 residues. The germline CDR1 and CDR2 sequences are MGHDK and SYGVNS.

V usage is TRBV19 and J usage is TRBJ2-4; TCRdb designates TRBD1, a call that cannot be tested without DNA. Germline loops: CDR1 LNHDA, CDR2 SQIVND (reference sequence). The CDR3 is 14 amino acids. CDR3 protein: CASSRGLDKNIQYF.

The V call is TRBV25-1, the J call TRBJ2-1; TCRdb proposes TRBD1, but this gene call is untestable without DNA. Germline V gene data show CDR1 as MGHDK and CDR2 as SYGVNS. This CDR3 spans 18 amino acids. CDR3 in amino acids: CASSDGGFSWSSYNEQFF.

In terms of frequency, this clonotype is medium-sized. The chain joins TRBV5-1 to TRBJ2-5; the TCRdb call, TRBD1, lacks DNA for checking. Germline lookup yields CDR1 SGHRS and CDR2 YFSETQ. This CDR3 has 15 amino acids. The chain's CDR3 is CASSSPQGARATQYF.

This chain links TRBV7-3 with TRBJ2-1; lacking DNA, the TRBD2 call made by TCRdb goes unchecked. The CDR3 spans 15 residues. CDR1 is SGHTA and CDR2 is FQGTGA in the germline V gene. CDR3 protein: CASSLTGLQNNEQFF.